This TCR beta chain derives from a study of cytomegalovirus exposure and HLA in healthy donors. PCR amplification relied on 60 Vbeta primers (plus 13 Jbeta primers). TCRdb's table, derived via immunoSEQ multiplex PCR, lists solely in-frame clones and lacks some. The table records 150,000 to 200,000 clones, around four fifths of them present only once. The CDR3 is 12 amino acids. The germline V gene encodes CDR1 GTSNPN and CDR2 SVGIG (reference sequence). V lost 3 bases to trimming and J lost 5 bases, with 10 bases between them. The origin of this receptor is a man aged 18-30 years in good health and CMV-seropositive. The chain has TRBV30 and TRBJ1-2, with a possible D match to TRBD1 (6 bases). The material sequenced was PBMCs. CDR3 sequence (DNA): TGTGCCTGGAGAGGGGGACGGTATGGCTACACCTTC. It is translated as CAWRGGRYGYTF.